Sequencing of this TCR beta chain was carried out in a study of control samples from healthy donors and cancer patients. Trimming at V came to 3 bases and at J to 8 bases, leaving 3 bases not matched to a gene. The CDR3 has 14 residues. Germline CDR1 reads SNHLY; CDR2 reads FYNNEI. Only in-frame clones appear in the TCRdb table, and some are missing; sequencing was by immunoSEQ multiplex PCR. The table includes under 200,000 clones, 90% to 95% detected once. This clone was picked up one time. This sequence joins TRBV2 and TRBJ2-4; 11 bases align to TRBD1. The origin of this receptor is a young woman in good health. The sequencing input was blood. The DNA of the CDR3 is TGTGCCAGCAGTGATAGGGGACAGGGGGACATTCAGTACTTC. Translated: CASSDRGQGDIQYF. The variable domain in full, with the rest retrieved from reference TRBV2 and TRBJ2-4, is EPEVTQTPSHQVTQMGQEVILRCVPISNHLYFYWYRQILGQKVEFLVSFYNNEISEKSEIFDDQFSVERPDGSNFTLKIRSTKLEDSAMYFCASSDRGQGDIQYFGAGTRLSVL.